These 11 T cell receptor beta chains share one sample of origin, sequenced in a study of T-cell reconstitution after alpha-beta-depleted transplantation in children (dated by TCRdb to about 2016). To prepare the library, PCR was applied. Sequencing used an Illumina HiSeq 2500. To normalize quantification of the TCRbeta repertoire, the TCR libraries were built with molecular barcoding that relied on unique molecular identifiers. TCRdb trimmed public reads at Q25 via fastp, called clones via MiXCR and kept in-frame beta chains. Rows merge per CDR3 protein into single entries with the most common DNA and genes. This sample comprises some 300,000 distinct CDR3 sequences, about 9.3% of them detected only once. Around 2.5% of the sample belongs to the ten largest clones. Sequenced material: PBMCs from the stem cell graft donor, taken from the stem cell graft. The source of these receptors is a human donor who donated a stem cell graft to a child with acute lymphoblastic leukemia.

The chain carries TRBV9 and TRBJ2-3; 7 bases map to TRBD2. This CDR3 is built from 16 residues. The junction had 9 bases not matched to a gene; V was cut back by 4 bases and J by 1 base. The germline V gene encodes CDR1 SGDLS and CDR2 YYNGEE. CDR3: CASSPRPGGGTDTQYF. CDR3 bases: TGTGCCAGCAGCCCTCGACCGGGGGGAGGCACAGATACGCAGTATTTT.

The sample holds a few counts of this clonotype. The V and J genes are TRBV12-3 or TRBV12-4 and TRBJ2-3, with TRBD2 identical over 11 bases. The CDR3 length is 18 residues. The V and J ends lost 5 bases and 1 base, in that order; junction bases with no gene match: 11. CDR3 protein: CASSPTSGILRGTDTQYF. CDR3 sequence (DNA): TGTGCCAGCAGTCCGACTAGCGGGATCCTTAGAGGCACAGATACGCAGTATTTT.

A few counts support this clonotype. The chain uses TRBV20-1 and TRBJ1-1, with D unresolved. CDR1 is DFQATT, CDR2 SNEGSKA, per germline (reference sequence). The V end was cut by 5 bases, the J end by 0 bases, with 10 bases between. CDR3 size: 13 residues. CDR3 sequence: CSASGIMNTEAFF. Written as DNA, the CDR3 is TGCAGTGCTTCCGGGATTATGAACACTGAAGCTTTCTTT.

This clonotype has more than one count but fewer than ten. V usage is TRBV20-1 and J usage is TRBJ2-7; perhaps D is TRBD1 or TRBD2 (5 bases each). The CDR3 is made up of 14 amino acids. Per germline, CDR1 DFQATT and CDR2 SNEGSKA (reference sequence). The V gene lost 3 bases and the J gene lost 3 bases, with 15 bases spanning the gap. The CDR3 nucleotides read TGCAGTGCTAGTCCGTCGGGACGTATCTACGAGCAGTACTTC. Amino acids: CSASPSGRIYEQYF.

The rearrangement links TRBV10-3 to TRBJ2-7, with 10 nucleotides matching TRBD2. V dropped 9 bases and J dropped 2; count of bases not matched to a gene: 13. The CDR3 has 16 residues. CDR1 is ENHRY, CDR2 SYGVKD, per germline. This CDR3 reads CAIRAGGGPDAYEQYF. CDR3 coding DNA: TGTGCCATAAGAGCGGGAGGGGGACCCGACGCCTACGAGCAGTACTTC.

J is TRBJ1-1 and V is TRBV7-9, with TRBD1 identical over 7 bases. Germline lookup yields CDR1 SEHNR and CDR2 FQNEAQ (reference sequence). Losses at the gene ends were 5 bases for V and 3 bases for J; bases not matched to a gene: 9. The CDR3 runs to 15 residues. The CDR3 DNA sequence: TGTGCCAGCAGCGGACGGGACAGTCTCTACACTGAAGCTTTCTTT. Translation gives CASSGRDSLYTEAFF.

This clonotype came up a few times. The chain is built from TRBV5-1 and TRBJ2-7; D is possibly TRBD2 (6 bases). Trimming pared 2 bases from V and 3 bases from J, leaving 12 bases between. This CDR3 has 14 amino acids. The germline V gene encodes CDR1 SGHRS and CDR2 YFSETQ. CDR3 coding DNA: TGCGCCAGCAGCTTCGTCGGGGGAGACTACGAGCAGTACTTC. Amino acids: CASSFVGGDYEQYF.

The V gene is TRBV28, the J gene TRBJ2-7; TRBD1 matches at 10 bases. Per the germline V gene, CDR1 is MDHEN and CDR2 is SYDVKM. V trimming: 7 bases; J trimming: 6 bases; junction bases outside the gene matches: 6. This CDR3 is built from 13 residues. The CDR3 coding sequence is TGTGCCAGCACACCGGGACAGGGGCTCGAGCAGTACTTC. Its protein is CASTPGQGLEQYF. The whole variable domain, filled in from reference TRBV28 and TRBJ2-7, reads DVKVTQSSRYLVKRTGEKVFLECVQDMDHENMFWYRQDPGLGLRLIYFSYDVKMKEKGDIPEGYSVSREKKERFSLILESASTNQTSMYLCASTPGQGLEQYFGPGTRLTVT.

Concerning this clonotype: One end of the junction is discordant with germline, which a read error may explain. The chain links TRBV28 to TRBJ2-3, with 7 bases fitting TRBD2. Germline V lookup: CDR1 MDHEN, CDR2 SYDVKM. This CDR3 region has 15 residues. Written as DNA, the CDR3 is TGTGCCAGCAGTTTCCGGGGACTAAACACAAATACGCAGTATTTT. Its protein is CASSFRGLNTNTQYF. The entire variable domain, with the rest obtained from reference TRBV28 and TRBJ2-3, is as follows: DVKVTQSSRYLVKRTGEKVFLECVQDMDHENMFWYRQDPGLGLRLIYFSYDVKMKEKGDIPEGYSVSREKKERFSLILESASTNQTSMYLCASSFRGLNTNTQYFGPGTRLTVL.

This clonotype was observed at least ten times. The chain combines TRBV5-1 with TRBJ2-1; 13 bases align to TRBD2. The CDR3 is 15 amino acids. Looked up from germline, CDR1 is SGHRS and CDR2 is YFSETQ. V was pared by 3 bases and J by 8 bases, with 5 bases of the junction left unmatched. The CDR3 region is CASSWTSGSGYEQFF. CDR3 sequence (DNA): TGCGCCAGCAGCTGGACTAGCGGGAGCGGTTATGAGCAGTTCTTC.

This clonotype was observed a handful of times. The chain has TRBV6-2 or TRBV6-3 and TRBJ2-3; a weak D match, TRBD2 (5 bases). Germline CDR1 reads MNHEY; CDR2 reads SVGEGT. V dropped 0 bases and J dropped 3 bases, with 16 bases sitting between them. The CDR3 covers 17 residues. DNA of the CDR3: TGTGCCAGCAGTTACTCGTGGAGCCCAGCGGATACAGATACGCAGTATTTT. Residues: CASSYSWSPADTDTQYF.